A selection of T cell receptor beta chains follows, all from one sample in a study of early T cells in non-severe SARS-CoV-2 infection. Using its own MiXCR run on the 5' RACE reads, TCRdb lists one record per CDR3 protein. The data show approximately 76,000 distinct CDR3 sequences, approximately 10% seen once. The source material was whole blood. These receptor sequences come from an adult who was a healthcare worker with PCR-confirmed SARS-CoV-2 infection or an uninfected control (not recorded which). The CDR3 runs from the conserved cysteine through the conserved F or W. A D gene is named only where the DNA matches it firmly. Not every row has a clone size; where given, it reads once, few, many or a size class.

size: -; V: TRBV25-1; J: TRBJ2-7; D: -; DNA: TGTGCCAGCTCGGACGGATACTCTTCCTACGAGCAGTACTTC; CDR3: CASSDGYSSYEQYF
size: many; V: TRBV6-5; J: TRBJ2-5; D: -; DNA: TGTGCCAGCAACCCAAATGCGGGGCCAAAGGAGACCCAGTACTTC; CDR3: CASNPNAGPKETQYF
size: few; V: TRBV29-1; J: TRBJ2-1; D: TRBD1; DNA: TGCAGCGTCCCCAGGGACAGGGTAGGTGAGCAGTTCTTC; CDR3: CSVPRDRVGEQFF
size: -; V: TRBV19; J: TRBJ2-3; D: TRBD2; DNA: TGTGCCAGTAGTCCACGACTAGCGGGGGGCTCGGGAGATACGCAGTATTTT; CDR3: CASSPRLAGGSGDTQYF
size: -; V: TRBV6-2/TRBV6-3; J: TRBJ1-5; D: -; DNA: TGTGCCAGCAGTCGCCGCCGTGCCGATCAGCCCCAGCATTTT; CDR3: CASSRRRADQPQHF
size: -; V: TRBV2; J: TRBJ2-1; D: -; DNA: TGTGCCAGCAGTGAAGCGCTTCACCCCACCCGACGCTTGGGAAATGAGCAGTTCTTC; CDR3: CASSEALHPTRRLGNEQFF
size: -; V: TRBV7-9; J: TRBJ2-7; D: -; DNA: TGTGCCAGCAGCGATTTTCAGGGCGACCTTCGGCACGAGCAGTACTTC; CDR3: CASSDFQGDLRHEQYF
size: many; V: TRBV18; J: TRBJ1-5; D: -; DNA: TGTGCCAGCTCCCCCGGGACTTATAGCAATCAGCCCCAGCATTTT; CDR3: CASSPGTYSNQPQHF
size: few; V: TRBV9; J: TRBJ2-2; D: -; DNA: TGTGCCAGCAGCGTACCTACCGGGACTCCCGGAACCGGGGAGCTGTTTTTT; CDR3: CASSVPTGTPGTGELFF
size: many; V: TRBV5-6; J: TRBJ1-5; D: -; DNA: TGTGCCAGCAGCCAGGCAGGGGTTCAGCCCCAGCATTTT; CDR3: CASSQAGVQPQHF
size: many; V: TRBV20-1; J: TRBJ2-1; D: -; DNA: TGCAGTGCTAGACACCCGGGGGCGGGGCCCCATGAGCAGTTCTTC; CDR3: CSARHPGAGPHEQFF
size: many; V: TRBV7-9; J: TRBJ2-3; D: TRBD2; DNA: TGTGCCAGCAGCTTAGCGCCCCCCGGGGGCGTCGAGACTAGCGGGTTCACAGATACGCAGTATTTT; CDR3: CASSLAPPGGVETSGFTDTQYF
size: -; V: TRBV7-2; J: TRBJ1-2; D: -; DNA: TGTGCCAGCTCGATGATCAGGGAGAACTATGGCTACACCTTC; CDR3: CASSMIRENYGYTF
size: -; V: TRBV2; J: TRBJ2-7; D: -; DNA: TGTGCCAGCAGTGACCGGCCGGGGACGGTCTACGAGCAGTACTTC; CDR3: CASSDRPGTVYEQYF
size: many; V: TRBV20-1; J: TRBJ2-1; D: TRBD1; DNA: TGCAGTGCCTACCCGGGACAGGGGACCAGTGAGCAGTTCTTC; CDR3: CSAYPGQGTSEQFF
size: many; V: TRBV7-6; J: TRBJ1-2; D: TRBD1; DNA: TGTGCCAGCAGCCGGGACAGAAACTATGGCTACACCTTC; CDR3: CASSRDRNYGYTF
size: few; V: TRBV20-1; J: TRBJ1-3; D: -; DNA: TGCAGTGCTAGAGACCCCCGGACACAAGGAAACACCATATATTTT; CDR3: CSARDPRTQGNTIYF
size: medium-sized; V: TRBV4-3; J: TRBJ2-6; D: -; DNA: TGCGCCAGCAGCCAAGATTTCGGAAACTCTGGGGCCAACGTCCTGACTTTC; CDR3: CASSQDFGNSGANVLTF
size: -; V: TRBV6-5; J: TRBJ2-3; D: TRBD1; DNA: TGTGCCAGCAGCCGACAGGGGGCTAGGGCAGATACGCAGTATTTT; CDR3: CASSRQGARADTQYF
size: many; V: TRBV6-6; J: TRBJ1-6; D: -; DNA: TGTGCCAGCAGTTACTCGGGGTCAGGGAATTCACCCCTCCACTTT; CDR3: CASSYSGSGNSPLHF
size: -; V: TRBV7-6; J: TRBJ2-7; D: TRBD2; DNA: TGTGCCAGCAGCTCAAGTAGCGGGGGGTACGAGCAGTACTTC; CDR3: CASSSSSGGYEQYF
size: few; V: TRBV11-1; J: TRBJ1-5; D: -; DNA: TGTGCCGGCAGTTTCCCGAGGGCGGTTGGTAATCAGCCCCAGCATTTT; CDR3: CAGSFPRAVGNQPQHF
size: many; V: TRBV6-5; J: TRBJ2-3; D: TRBD1; DNA: TGTGCCAGCTCCCGGGACAGGGATGGGACAGATACGCAGTATTTT; CDR3: CASSRDRDGTDTQYF
size: -; V: TRBV6-2/TRBV6-3; J: TRBJ2-7; D: -; DNA: TGTGCCAGCAGTTCCCGGGCCTACGAGCAGTACTTC; CDR3: CASSSRAYEQYF
size: -; V: TRBV20-1; J: TRBJ2-7; D: TRBD2; DNA: TGCAGTGCTGTTAATCTAGCGGGGAATTCCTACGAGCAGTACTTC; CDR3: CSAVNLAGNSYEQYF
size: few; V: TRBV2; J: TRBJ1-1; D: -; DNA: TGTGCCAGCAGGCTCCGACAGGCAAACACTGAAGCTTTCTTT; CDR3: CASRLRQANTEAFF
size: few; V: TRBV25-1; J: TRBJ1-4; D: -; DNA: TGTGCCAGCAGGAGGACGGTGGGGGAAAAACTGTTTTTT; CDR3: CASRRTVGEKLFF
size: few; V: TRBV2; J: TRBJ1-5; D: -; DNA: TGTGCCAGCAGTGAGGGTAGTCAGAATAGCAATCAGCCCCAGCATTTT; CDR3: CASSEGSQNSNQPQHF
size: many; V: TRBV7-2; J: TRBJ2-7; D: -; DNA: TGTGCCAGCAGCTCCCTGACATCGGGGCCATACGAGCAGTACTTC; CDR3: CASSSLTSGPYEQYF
size: -; V: TRBV12-3/TRBV12-4; J: TRBJ1-3; D: -; DNA: TGTGCCAGCAGTCCTCGGGACACTGAAAACACCATATATTTT; CDR3: CASSPRDTENTIYF
size: many; V: TRBV2; J: TRBJ2-7; D: -; DNA: TGTGCCAGCACGAGGGACGCGACCTACGAGCAGTACTTC; CDR3: CASTRDATYEQYF
size: -; V: TRBV7-9; J: TRBJ2-2; D: TRBD1; DNA: TGTGCCAGCAGAATTGGACAGGGGGCGAACACCGGGGAGCTGTTTTTT; CDR3: CASRIGQGANTGELFF
size: -; V: TRBV20-1; J: TRBJ2-7; D: TRBD2; DNA: TGCAGTGCTAGACTAGCGGGGGGGCGCGAGCAGTACTTC; CDR3: CSARLAGGREQYF
size: many; V: TRBV4-2; J: TRBJ1-3; D: -; DNA: TGTGCCAGCAGCCAAGACCCTCCGATAGTAACATCCAGCTCTGGAAACACCATATATTTT; CDR3: CASSQDPPIVTSSSGNTIYF
size: few; V: TRBV7-9; J: TRBJ1-2; D: -; DNA: TGTGCCAGCAGCACCGGGATAACCAGTGGCTACACCTTC; CDR3: CASSTGITSGYTF
size: many; V: TRBV11-2; J: TRBJ2-7; D: TRBD2; DNA: TGTGCCAGCAGCCCTCCTAGCGGGGCGAGGGAGCAGTACTTC; CDR3: CASSPPSGAREQYF
size: few; V: TRBV14; J: TRBJ2-3; D: -; DNA: TGTGCCAGCAGCCAGGCAAGGACTGTGGGGTTGGATACGCAGTATTTT; CDR3: CASSQARTVGLDTQYF
size: many; V: TRBV12-3/TRBV12-4; J: TRBJ1-2; D: -; DNA: TGTGCCAGCAGTTCCGGCAGCTTAGGCTATGGCTACACCTTC; CDR3: CASSSGSLGYGYTF
size: many; V: TRBV5-4; J: TRBJ1-6; D: TRBD1; DNA: TGTGCCAGCAGCTACCCCTGGGACAGGGAAGGCTCACCCCTCCACTTT; CDR3: CASSYPWDREGSPLHF
size: -; V: TRBV3-1; J: TRBJ1-2; D: -; DNA: TGTGCCAGCAGCCGTTTTTTGGACAGCATGGTCGGAGACTATGGCTACACCTTC; CDR3: CASSRFLDSMVGDYGYTF